This T cell receptor beta chain was found in a study of cytomegalovirus exposure and HLA in healthy donors. Comment on this clone: Its specificity is unknown.

General study findings and limits: The study listed approximately 160 cytomegalovirus-associated TCR beta chains.

This CDR3 has 13 amino acids. CDR1 and CDR2 from the germline V gene are KGHSH and LQKENI. Trimming at V came to 0 bases and at J to 6 bases, leaving 1 base not matched to a gene. Here immunoSEQ multiplex PCR was the method, and the copy in TCRdb shows in-frame clones only, minus some. Among some 170,000 clones listed, around 85% were seen once. Sequences were obtained from PBMCs. V gene TRBV18 combines with J gene TRBJ2-7, with 8 bases matching TRBD2. The sequence came from a woman aged 25 to 39 in good health and CMV-seronegative. The CDR3 bases are TGTGCCAGCTCACCACCACTAGCGGCCGAGCAGTACTTC. Its translation is CASSPPLAAEQYF.